The entry below gives a single T cell receptor (beta chain) sequence along with its context. This study enrolled people aged roughly 18 to 89 from approximately 25 US geographic areas. The sample belongs to a study of blood T cell repertoires in COVID-19. Overall study context: The United States, Italy and Spain were the sources of the acute and convalescent COVID-19 samples. In each case, the material was cDNA or gDNA derived from T cells, B-cell-depleted T cells, or PBMCs.

CDR1 and CDR2 (germline): MNHEY, SVGEGT. Trimming took off 4 bases at V and 3 bases at J, with 12 bases between the two ends. This CDR3 contains 14 residues. Original processing notes: Estimation of nucleated cell counts was performed using reference gene primer amplification. Profiling relied on immunoSEQ multiplex PCR, and the TCRdb table lists in-frame clones only, not all of them. The V and J calls and clone size were taken over from that table, and D and trimming were inferred from the DNA. The sample lists 470,000 or so clones, around 90% occurring once. The genes are TRBV6-2 or TRBV6-3 and TRBJ1-1, with D possibly matching TRBD1 (5 bases). The source is a woman aged 18-29 years with acute COVID-19. The specimen sequenced was PBMCs or T cells enriched from blood (not recorded which). The CDR3 loop reads CASSSGGRDTEAFF. The CDR3 bases are TGTGCCAGCAGTTCCGGGGGGAGGGACACTGAAGCTTTCTTT.